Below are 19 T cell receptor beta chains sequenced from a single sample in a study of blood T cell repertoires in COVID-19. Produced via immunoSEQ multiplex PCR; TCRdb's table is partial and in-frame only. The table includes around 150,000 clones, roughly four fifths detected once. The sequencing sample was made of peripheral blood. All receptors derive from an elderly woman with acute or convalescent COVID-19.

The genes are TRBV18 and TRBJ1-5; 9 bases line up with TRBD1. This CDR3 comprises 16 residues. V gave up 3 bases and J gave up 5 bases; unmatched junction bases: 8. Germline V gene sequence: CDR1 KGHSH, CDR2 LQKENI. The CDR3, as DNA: TGTGCCAGCTCACCGGGATTGGGGGACAGGGATCAGCCCCAGCATTTT. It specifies CASSPGLGDRDQPQHF.

In DNA, the CDR3 is TGCGCCAGCAGCTTTTTTACACCTGGGGCCAACGTCCTGACTTTC. It codes for CASSFFTPGANVLTF. The chain combines TRBV5-1 with TRBJ2-6; D is unresolved. The V end lost 2 bases, the J end lost 2 bases, and 8 bases lay between the germline ends. The CDR3 runs 15 residues. Germline V gene lookup returns CDR1 SGHRS and CDR2 YFSETQ. Using reference TRBV5-1 and TRBJ2-6 for the parts outside the CDR3, the full variable domain is KAGVTQTPRYLIKTRGQQVTLSCSPISGHRSVSWYQQTPGQGLQFLFEYFSETQRNKGNFPGRFSGRQFSNSRSEMNVSTLELGDSALYLCASSFFTPGANVLTFGAGSRLTVL.

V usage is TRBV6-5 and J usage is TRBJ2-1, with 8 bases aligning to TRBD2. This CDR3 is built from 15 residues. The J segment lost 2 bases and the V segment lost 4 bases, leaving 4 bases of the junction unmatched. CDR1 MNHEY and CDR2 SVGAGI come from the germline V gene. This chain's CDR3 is CASSSSGSTYNEQFF. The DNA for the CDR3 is TGTGCCAGCAGTTCTAGCGGGTCCACCTACAATGAGCAGTTCTTC.

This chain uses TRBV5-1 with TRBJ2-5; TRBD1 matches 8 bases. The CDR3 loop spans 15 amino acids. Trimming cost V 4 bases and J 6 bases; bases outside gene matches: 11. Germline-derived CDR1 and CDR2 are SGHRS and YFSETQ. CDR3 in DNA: TGCGCCAGCAGCGCACCGACAGGGGATTCGCAGACCCAGTACTTC. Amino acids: CASSAPTGDSQTQYF.

The CDR3 DNA sequence: TGTGCCAGTAGTTTGTCTAGCGGGAGTGGGGAGCAGTTCTTC. Protein sequence: CASSLSSGSGEQFF. The chain joins TRBV19 to TRBJ2-1; TRBD2 matches at 10 bases. V dropped 5 bases and J dropped 10; count of bases not matched to a gene: 8. The CDR3 has 14 residues. Germline lookup yields CDR1 LNHDA and CDR2 SQIVND (reference sequence).

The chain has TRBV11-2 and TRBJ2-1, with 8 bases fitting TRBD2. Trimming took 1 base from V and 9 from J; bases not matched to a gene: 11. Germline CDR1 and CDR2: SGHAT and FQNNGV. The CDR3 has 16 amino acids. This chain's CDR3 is CASSLGLGSGSGEQFF. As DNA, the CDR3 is TGTGCCAGCAGCTTAGGATTAGGAAGCGGGAGCGGTGAGCAGTTCTTC.

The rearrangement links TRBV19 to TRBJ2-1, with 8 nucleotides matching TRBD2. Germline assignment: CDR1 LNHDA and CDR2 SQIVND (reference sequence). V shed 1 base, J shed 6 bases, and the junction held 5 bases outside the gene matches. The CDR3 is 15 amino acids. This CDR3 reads CASSIVAGRGNEQFF. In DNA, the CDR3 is TGTGCCAGTAGTATAGTAGCGGGGAGGGGCAATGAGCAGTTCTTC.

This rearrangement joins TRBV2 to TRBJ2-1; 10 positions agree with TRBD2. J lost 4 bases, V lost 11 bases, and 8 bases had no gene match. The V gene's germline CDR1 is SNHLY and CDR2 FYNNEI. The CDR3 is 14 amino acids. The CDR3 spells CAYVTSGEYNEQFF. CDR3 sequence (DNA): TGTGCCTACGTTACTAGCGGGGAGTACAATGAGCAGTTCTTC.

The CDR3 DNA sequence: TGTGCCAGCAGCTGGAGCAACTACGAGCAGTACTTC. Its protein product is CASSWSNYEQYF. The chain combines TRBV5-4 with TRBJ2-7; the D is unclear. With 3 bases removed from V and 3 bases from J, the gap between germline ends came to 7 bases. CDR3 length equals 12 residues. Germline assignment: CDR1 SGHNT and CDR2 YYREEE (reference sequence).

The CDR3 coding sequence is TGTGCCAGCAGCCAACAGCGGCAGGCTAGCAATCAGCCCCAGCATTTT. Translated: CASSQQRQASNQPQHF. The chain recombines TRBV6-6 with TRBJ1-5; D is undetermined. The germline gives CDR1 MNHNY, CDR2 SVGAGI (reference sequence). V was shortened by 6 bases and J by 0 bases, with 15 bases between the two germline ends. The CDR3 is 16 residues long.

The CDR3 is CASSLILAGVYEQYF. Written as DNA, the CDR3 is TGTGCCAGCAGTTTAATCCTAGCGGGGGTCTACGAGCAGTACTTC. The V and J genes are TRBV27 and TRBJ2-7; 10 nucleotides line up with TRBD2. The CDR3 covers 15 residues. The germline V gene has CDR1 MNHEY and CDR2 SMNVEV (reference sequence). The V gene end was trimmed by 2 bases and the J gene end by 3 bases; junction bases not matched to a gene: 4.

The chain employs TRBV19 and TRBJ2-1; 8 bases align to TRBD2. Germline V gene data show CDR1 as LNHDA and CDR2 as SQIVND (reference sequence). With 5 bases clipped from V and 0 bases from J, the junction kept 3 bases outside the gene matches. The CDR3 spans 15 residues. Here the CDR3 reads CASSAGLASYNEQFF. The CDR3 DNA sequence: TGTGCCAGTAGTGCAGGACTAGCCTCCTACAATGAGCAGTTCTTC.

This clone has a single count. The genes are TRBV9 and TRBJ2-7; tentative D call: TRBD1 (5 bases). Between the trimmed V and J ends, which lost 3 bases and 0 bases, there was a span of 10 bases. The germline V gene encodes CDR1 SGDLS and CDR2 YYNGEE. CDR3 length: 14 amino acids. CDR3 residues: CASSAQDTSYEQYF. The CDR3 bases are TGTGCCAGCAGCGCACAGGATACCTCCTACGAGCAGTACTTC.

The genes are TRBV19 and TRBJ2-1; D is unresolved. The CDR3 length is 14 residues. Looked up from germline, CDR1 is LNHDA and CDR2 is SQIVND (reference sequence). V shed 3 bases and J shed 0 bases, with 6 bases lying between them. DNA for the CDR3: TGTGCCAGTAGTATCCGTCTCTCCTACAATGAGCAGTTCTTC. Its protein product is CASSIRLSYNEQFF.

DNA for the CDR3: TGCGCCAGCAGCCAAGTTCCCAGCGGGAACACCGGGGAGCTGTTTTTT. Residues: CASSQVPSGNTGELFF. This sequence joins TRBV4-1 and TRBJ2-2, with a weak D call TRBD2 (5 bases). Per the germline V gene, CDR1 is MGHRA and CDR2 is YSYEKL. The CDR3 totals 16 residues. V dropped 1 base and J dropped 1 base, with 10 bases sitting between them.

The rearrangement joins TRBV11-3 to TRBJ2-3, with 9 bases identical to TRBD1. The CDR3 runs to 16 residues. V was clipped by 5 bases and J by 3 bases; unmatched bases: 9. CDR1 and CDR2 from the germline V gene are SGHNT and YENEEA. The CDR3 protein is CASSPGQGLITDTQYF. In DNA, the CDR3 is TGTGCCAGCAGCCCAGGACAGGGGTTGATTACAGATACGCAGTATTTT. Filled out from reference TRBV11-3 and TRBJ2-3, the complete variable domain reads EAGVVQSPRYKIIEKKQPVAFWCNPISGHNTLYWYLQNLGQGPELLIRYENEEAVDDSQLPKDRFSAERLKGVDSTLKIQPAELGDSAVYLCASSPGQGLITDTQYFGPGTRLTVL.

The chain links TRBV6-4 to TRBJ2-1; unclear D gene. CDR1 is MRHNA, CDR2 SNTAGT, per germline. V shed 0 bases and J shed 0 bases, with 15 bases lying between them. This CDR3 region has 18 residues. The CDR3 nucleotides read TGTGCCAGCAGTGACTCGCGACCGTCGCGGTCCTCCTACAATGAGCAGTTCTTC. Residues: CASSDSRPSRSSYNEQFF.

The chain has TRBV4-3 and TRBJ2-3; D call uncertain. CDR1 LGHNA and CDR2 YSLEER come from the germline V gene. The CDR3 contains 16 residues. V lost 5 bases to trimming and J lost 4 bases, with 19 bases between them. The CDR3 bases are TGCGCCAGCAGCGCCCTTTGGGCGAGTACCCCAGATACGCAGTATTTT. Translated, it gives CASSALWASTPDTQYF.

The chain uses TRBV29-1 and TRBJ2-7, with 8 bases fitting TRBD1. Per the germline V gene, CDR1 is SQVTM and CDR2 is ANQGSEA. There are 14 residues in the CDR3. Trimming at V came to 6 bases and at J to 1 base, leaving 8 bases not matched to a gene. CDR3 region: CSVNRDRNSYEQYF. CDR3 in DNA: TGCAGCGTCAACCGGGACAGGAATTCCTACGAGCAGTACTTC.